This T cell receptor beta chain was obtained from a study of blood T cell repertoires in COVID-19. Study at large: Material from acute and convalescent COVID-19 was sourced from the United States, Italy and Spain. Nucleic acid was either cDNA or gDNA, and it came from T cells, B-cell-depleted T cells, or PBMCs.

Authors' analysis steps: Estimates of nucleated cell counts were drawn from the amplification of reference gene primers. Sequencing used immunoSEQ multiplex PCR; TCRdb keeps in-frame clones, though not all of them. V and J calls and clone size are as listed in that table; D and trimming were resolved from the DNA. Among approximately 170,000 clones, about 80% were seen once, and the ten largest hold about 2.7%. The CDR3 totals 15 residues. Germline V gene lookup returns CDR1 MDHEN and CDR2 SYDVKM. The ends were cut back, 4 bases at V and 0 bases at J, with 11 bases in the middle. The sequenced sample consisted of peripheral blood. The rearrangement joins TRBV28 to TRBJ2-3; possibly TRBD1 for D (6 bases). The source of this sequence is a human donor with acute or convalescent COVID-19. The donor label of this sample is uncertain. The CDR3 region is CASSSGVVSTDTQYF. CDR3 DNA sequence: TGTGCCAGCAGTTCAGGGGTAGTGAGCACAGATACGCAGTATTTT.